This T cell receptor (beta chain) was recorded in a study of identical twins. Points from the study as a whole: Out-of-frame alpha sequences shared between twins exhibited an excess of low generation probability. The authors noted that invariant MAIT and iNKT cells could partly confound zero-insertion analyses.

A note on this clonotype: As yet, its antigen is unknown.

TCRdb called the 5' RACE reads again in MiXCR, with one record for every CDR3 protein. The repertoire holds some 500,000 distinct CDR3 sequences, with 20% to 25% as singletons. The CDR3 spans 13 residues. Per germline, CDR1 SSHAT and CDR2 FNYEAQ (reference sequence). V lost 11 bases and J lost 7, with 18 bases in between. This sample also appeared in a second study, on T cells expressing NK-cell markers. As that study records: Sorted CD3+CD56+NKG2C+, CD3+CD56+NKG2C- and CD3+CD56-NKG2C+ T cells provided the TCR beta repertoires.

The receptor was isolated from a woman aged 18-30 years in good health. Specimen: CD4+ T cells sorted from blood. This chain joins TRBV7-7 and TRBJ2-1; TRBD2 is a possible D gene (6 bases). The CDR3 sequence: CASSVTAGNEQFF. The CDR3 coding sequence is TGTGCCTCTAGCGTAACGGCGGGGAATGAGCAGTTCTTC.